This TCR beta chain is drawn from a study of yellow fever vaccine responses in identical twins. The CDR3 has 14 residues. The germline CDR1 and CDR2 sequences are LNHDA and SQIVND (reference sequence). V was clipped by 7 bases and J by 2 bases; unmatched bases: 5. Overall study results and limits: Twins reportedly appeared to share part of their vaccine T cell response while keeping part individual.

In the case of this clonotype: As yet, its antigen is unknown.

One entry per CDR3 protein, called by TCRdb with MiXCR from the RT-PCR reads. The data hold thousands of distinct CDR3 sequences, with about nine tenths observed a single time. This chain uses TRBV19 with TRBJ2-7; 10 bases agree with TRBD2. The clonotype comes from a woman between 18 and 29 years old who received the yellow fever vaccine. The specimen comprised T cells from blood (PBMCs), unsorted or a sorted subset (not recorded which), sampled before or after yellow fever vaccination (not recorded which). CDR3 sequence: CASTRTSGAYEQYF. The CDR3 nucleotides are TGTGCCAGTACCAGGACTAGCGGCGCCTACGAGCAGTACTTC.